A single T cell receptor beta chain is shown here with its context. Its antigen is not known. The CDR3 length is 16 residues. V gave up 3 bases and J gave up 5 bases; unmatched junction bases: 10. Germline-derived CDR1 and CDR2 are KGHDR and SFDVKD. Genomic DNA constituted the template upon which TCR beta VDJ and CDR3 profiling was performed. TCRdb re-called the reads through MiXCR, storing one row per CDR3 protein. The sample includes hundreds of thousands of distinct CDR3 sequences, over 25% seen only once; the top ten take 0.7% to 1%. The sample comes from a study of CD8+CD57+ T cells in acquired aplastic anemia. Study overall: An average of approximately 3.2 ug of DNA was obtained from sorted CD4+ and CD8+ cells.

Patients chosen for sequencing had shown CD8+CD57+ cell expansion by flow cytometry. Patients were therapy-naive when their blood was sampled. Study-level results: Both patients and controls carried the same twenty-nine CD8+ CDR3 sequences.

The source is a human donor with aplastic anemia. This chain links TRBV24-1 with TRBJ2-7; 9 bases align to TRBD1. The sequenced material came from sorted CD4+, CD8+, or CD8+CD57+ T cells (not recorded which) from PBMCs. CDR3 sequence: CATSDRLGTGLDEQYF. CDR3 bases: TGTGCCACCAGTGATCGCCTCGGGACAGGGCTCGACGAGCAGTACTTC.